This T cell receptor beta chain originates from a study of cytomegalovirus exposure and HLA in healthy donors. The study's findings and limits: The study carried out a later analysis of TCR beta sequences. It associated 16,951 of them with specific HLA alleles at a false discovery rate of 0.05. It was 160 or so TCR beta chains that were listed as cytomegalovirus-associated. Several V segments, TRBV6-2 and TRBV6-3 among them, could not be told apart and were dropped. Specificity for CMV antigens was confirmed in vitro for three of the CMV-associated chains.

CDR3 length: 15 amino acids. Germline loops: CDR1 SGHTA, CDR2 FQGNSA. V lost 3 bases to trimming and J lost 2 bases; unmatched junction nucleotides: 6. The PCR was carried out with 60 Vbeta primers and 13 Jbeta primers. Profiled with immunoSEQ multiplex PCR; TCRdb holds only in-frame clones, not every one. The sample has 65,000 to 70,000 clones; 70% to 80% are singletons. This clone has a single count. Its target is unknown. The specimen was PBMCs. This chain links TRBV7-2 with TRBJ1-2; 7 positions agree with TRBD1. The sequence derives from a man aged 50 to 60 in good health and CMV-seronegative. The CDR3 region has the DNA TGTGCCAGCAGCTTTACCCCGGGACAGAACTATGGCTACACCTTC. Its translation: CASSFTPGQNYGYTF.